Shown below are 10 T cell receptor beta chains from a single sample sequenced in a study of graft-versus-host responses after intestinal transplantation. Libraries were prepared by immunoSEQ multiplex PCR; TCRdb keeps only in-frame clonotypes and omits some of them. The sample carries about 110,000 clones, just over 90% recorded once. These receptors' targets are unknown. The specimen was unstimulated CD4+ T cells sorted from spleen or lymph node cells, collected before transplant. The receptors were sampled from a human donor who was the organ donor for an intestinal transplant.

The chain couples TRBV7-9 to TRBJ2-1; 8 bases are shared with TRBD1. CDR3 size: 16 residues. J gave up 6 bases and V 5 bases, and 12 bases lay outside the gene matches. Germline V gives CDR1 SEHNR, CDR2 FQNEAQ (reference sequence). CDR3 nucleotides: TGTGCCAGCAGCCTAACCGGGACAGGTACCTCCAATGAGCAGTTCTTC. Translated, it gives CASSLTGTGTSNEQFF.

V is TRBV30 and J is TRBJ2-5; 10 nucleotides match TRBD1. This CDR3 region has 15 residues. J was trimmed by 7 bases and V by 2 bases; bases with no gene match: 10. CDR1 is GTSNPN, CDR2 SVGIG, per germline (reference sequence). The CDR3 DNA follows: TGTGCCTGGAGTACCTTGACAGGGGGCGTAGGGACCCAGTACTTC. Its translation is CAWSTLTGGVGTQYF.

The genes are TRBV7-9 and TRBJ2-1, with TRBD2 matching 13 bases. Germline V gene sequence: CDR1 SEHNR, CDR2 FQNEAQ (reference sequence). CDR3 length equals 18 residues. Trimming at V came to 4 bases and at J to 4 bases, leaving 10 bases not matched to a gene. The CDR3 sequence: CASSSRTSGREGYNEQFF. DNA of the CDR3: TGTGCCAGCAGCTCCAGGACTAGCGGGAGAGAGGGTTACAATGAGCAGTTCTTC.

This rearrangement joins TRBV9 to TRBJ2-3; TRBD1 aligns across 8 bases. Germline CDR1 is SGDLS and CDR2 is YYNGEE. V dropped 6 bases and J dropped 1; count of bases not matched to a gene: 4. This CDR3 contains 14 residues. CDR3 DNA sequence: TGTGCCAGCACATCGGGACAGGGCACAGATACGCAGTATTTT. Protein sequence: CASTSGQGTDTQYF.

The CDR3 loop is CASSQVPSGSNTGELFF. The CDR3 nucleotides read TGCGCCAGCAGCCAAGTTCCTAGCGGATCGAACACCGGGGAGCTGTTTTTT. This chain joins TRBV4-3 and TRBJ2-2; 7 bases match TRBD2. CDR1 and CDR2 (germline): LGHNA, YSLEER. The CDR3 sequence is 17 residues long. After removal of 1 base from V and 0 bases from J, the junction contained 5 bases not matched to a gene.

This chain connects TRBV29-1 to TRBJ1-3; 7 nucleotides agree with TRBD1. The V and J ends lost 4 bases and 2 bases, in that order; junction bases with no gene match: 2. The CDR3 extends over 13 amino acids. Per germline, CDR1 SQVTM and CDR2 ANQGSEA. The CDR3 bases are TGCAGCGTTGCGCAGGGGGCTGGAAACACCATATATTTT. As protein: CSVAQGAGNTIYF.

The table lists this clone with a count of one. The V gene is TRBV6-1, the J gene TRBJ2-1; TRBD2 agrees at 7 bases. V gave up 0 bases and J gave up 15 bases; unmatched junction bases: 8. The CDR3 is 13 amino acids. Per the germline V gene, CDR1 is MNHNS and CDR2 is SASEGT. CDR3 nucleotides: TGTGCCAGCAGTGAAGCGAGGGCTAGCGGCCCGTTCTTC. It translates to CASSEARASGPFF.

The chain has TRBV6-1 and TRBJ2-7; D gene ambiguous. This CDR3 is 14 amino acids long. Trimming cost V 3 bases and J 0 bases, with 9 bases left between them. Germline CDR1 reads MNHNS; CDR2 reads SASEGT. The CDR3 DNA sequence: TGTGCCAGCAGTGACGGGTGGGCCTCCTACGAGCAGTACTTC. The encoded protein is CASSDGWASYEQYF.

In its sample, this clone was seen once. Distinct nucleotide sequences in the sample also encode this CDR3. The chain is built from TRBV20-1 and TRBJ2-7; no clear D. The V end was cut by 5 bases, the J end by 3 bases, with 5 bases between. The CDR3 covers 10 residues. The germline V gene has CDR1 DFQATT and CDR2 SNEGSKA (reference sequence). The CDR3 protein is CSALDYEQYF. The CDR3, as DNA: TGCAGTGCTCTTGACTACGAGCAGTACTTC.

This chain joins TRBV12-5 and TRBJ2-2; 9 positions match TRBD1. Germline V CDR1 and CDR2: LGHNT, FRNRAP. With 3 bases clipped from V and 5 bases from J, the junction kept 22 bases outside the gene matches. The CDR3 is made up of 21 amino acids. The CDR3 region is CASGLPSKVTVRTGVTGELFF. The CDR3 DNA reads TGTGCTAGTGGTTTACCCAGCAAGGTCACGGTGAGGACAGGGGTTACCGGGGAGCTGTTTTTT.